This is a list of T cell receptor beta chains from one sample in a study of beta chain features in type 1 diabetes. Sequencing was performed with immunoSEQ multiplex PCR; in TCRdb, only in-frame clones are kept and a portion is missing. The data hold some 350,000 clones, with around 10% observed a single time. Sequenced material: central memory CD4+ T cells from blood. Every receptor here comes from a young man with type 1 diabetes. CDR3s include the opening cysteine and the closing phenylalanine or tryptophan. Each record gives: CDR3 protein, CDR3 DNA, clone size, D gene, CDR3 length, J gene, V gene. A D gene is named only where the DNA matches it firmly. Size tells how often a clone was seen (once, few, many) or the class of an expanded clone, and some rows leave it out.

cdr3_aa: CASSPGQNYGYTF; cdr3_nt: TGTGCCAGCAGCCCGGGACAGAACTATGGCTACACCTTC; clone_size: many; d_call: TRBD1; cdr3_length: 13; j_call: TRBJ1-2; v_call: TRBV14
cdr3_aa: CATQGHRGRIGKLFF; cdr3_nt: TGTGCCACCCAAGGGCACAGGGGGCGAATTGGAAAACTGTTTTTT; clone_size: many; d_call: TRBD1; cdr3_length: 15; j_call: TRBJ1-4; v_call: TRBV19
cdr3_aa: CASSFRAGAGTDTQYF; cdr3_nt: TGTGCCAGCAGCTTTAGAGCGGGAGCTGGCACAGATACGCAGTATTTT; clone_size: few; d_call: TRBD2; cdr3_length: 16; j_call: TRBJ2-3; v_call: TRBV7-2
cdr3_aa: CASSPDQETQYF; cdr3_nt: TGTGCCAGCTCACCCGACCAAGAGACCCAGTACTTC; clone_size: many; d_call: -; cdr3_length: 12; j_call: TRBJ2-5; v_call: TRBV18
cdr3_aa: CASSLGGNQETQYF; cdr3_nt: TGCGCCAGCAGCTTGGGCGGGAATCAAGAGACCCAGTACTTC; clone_size: few; d_call: -; cdr3_length: 14; j_call: TRBJ2-5; v_call: TRBV5-1
cdr3_aa: CASSLPGSQETQYF; cdr3_nt: TGTGCCAGCAGTTTACCGGGGTCTCAAGAGACCCAGTACTTC; clone_size: few; d_call: -; cdr3_length: 14; j_call: TRBJ2-5; v_call: TRBV28
cdr3_aa: CASSQEGFVTDTQYF; cdr3_nt: TGTGCCAGCAGCCAGGAGGGCTTCGTGACAGATACGCAGTATTTT; clone_size: many; d_call: -; cdr3_length: 15; j_call: TRBJ2-3; v_call: TRBV6-1
cdr3_aa: CASSRGNTDTQYF; cdr3_nt: TGTGCCAGCTCCAGGGGTAACACAGATACGCAGTATTTT; clone_size: -; d_call: -; cdr3_length: 13; j_call: TRBJ2-3; v_call: TRBV6-4
cdr3_aa: CASSQVRGDTQYF; cdr3_nt: TGCGCCAGCAGCCAAGTACGGGGGGATACGCAGTATTTT; clone_size: few; d_call: -; cdr3_length: 13; j_call: TRBJ2-3; v_call: TRBV4-1
cdr3_aa: CASSPGSSYNEQFF; cdr3_nt: TGTGCCAGCAGCCCTGGGAGCTCCTACAATGAGCAGTTCTTC; clone_size: few; d_call: -; cdr3_length: 14; j_call: TRBJ2-1; v_call: TRBV7-3
cdr3_aa: CAIRTSGSGAGELFF; cdr3_nt: TGTGCCATCAGAACTAGCGGGAGTGGGGCCGGGGAGCTGTTTTTT; clone_size: -; d_call: TRBD2; cdr3_length: 15; j_call: TRBJ2-2; v_call: TRBV10-3
cdr3_aa: CASSPPSQETQYF; cdr3_nt: TGTGCCAGCTCACCACCAAGCCAAGAGACCCAGTACTTC; clone_size: few; d_call: -; cdr3_length: 13; j_call: TRBJ2-5; v_call: TRBV18
cdr3_aa: CASSRGGTGGYTF; cdr3_nt: TGTGCCAGCAGTCGGGGAGGTACCGGTGGCTACACCTTC; clone_size: -; d_call: -; cdr3_length: 13; j_call: TRBJ1-2; v_call: TRBV28
cdr3_aa: CASSSPPATIHNEQFF; cdr3_nt: TGTGCCAGCAGTTCCCCCCCGGCGACGATTCACAATGAGCAGTTCTTC; clone_size: -; d_call: -; cdr3_length: 16; j_call: TRBJ2-1; v_call: TRBV27
cdr3_aa: CASSPTQGGGYTF; cdr3_nt: TGTGCCAGCAGCCCGACACAGGGCGGTGGCTACACCTTC; clone_size: -; d_call: -; cdr3_length: 13; j_call: TRBJ1-2; v_call: TRBV7-3
cdr3_aa: CASSSAHRDRVSGANVLTF; cdr3_nt: TGTGCCAGCAGCTCCGCCCACCGGGACAGGGTTTCTGGGGCCAACGTCCTGACTTTC; clone_size: -; d_call: TRBD1; cdr3_length: 19; j_call: TRBJ2-6; v_call: TRBV7-2
cdr3_aa: CASSLFLAGNTGELFF; cdr3_nt: TGTGCCAGCAGCTTATTCCTGGCCGGTAACACCGGGGAGCTGTTTTTT; clone_size: -; d_call: -; cdr3_length: 16; j_call: TRBJ2-2; v_call: TRBV7-2
cdr3_aa: CASSRPDREGEGLFF; cdr3_nt: TGCGCCAGCAGCCGGCCCGACAGAGAGGGCGAAGGACTGTTTTTT; clone_size: -; d_call: -; cdr3_length: 15; j_call: TRBJ1-4; v_call: TRBV4-1
cdr3_aa: CASRRDRPMNTEAFF; cdr3_nt: TGTGCCAGCAGGAGGGACAGACCTATGAACACTGAAGCTTTCTTT; clone_size: -; d_call: TRBD1; cdr3_length: 15; j_call: TRBJ1-1; v_call: TRBV27
cdr3_aa: CAWSVRGLAGGTTQYF; cdr3_nt: TGTGCCTGGAGTGTACGGGGACTAGCGGGAGGGACTACGCAGTATTTT; clone_size: -; d_call: TRBD2; cdr3_length: 16; j_call: TRBJ2-3; v_call: TRBV30
cdr3_aa: CASSFGTSGRAENIQYF; cdr3_nt: TGTGCCAGCAGCTTCGGGACTAGCGGGAGGGCAGAAAACATTCAGTACTTC; clone_size: few; d_call: TRBD2; cdr3_length: 17; j_call: TRBJ2-4; v_call: TRBV7-2
cdr3_aa: CASNPAGGSNEKLFF; cdr3_nt: TGCGCCAGCAACCCCGCGGGTGGAAGTAATGAAAAACTGTTTTTT; clone_size: few; d_call: -; cdr3_length: 15; j_call: TRBJ1-4; v_call: TRBV5-1
cdr3_aa: CASSVVTGGLGTEAFF; cdr3_nt: TGTGCCAGCAGCGTAGTGACAGGGGGCTTGGGCACTGAAGCTTTCTTT; clone_size: few; d_call: TRBD1; cdr3_length: 16; j_call: TRBJ1-1; v_call: TRBV9
cdr3_aa: CASSTPTGDSFNQPQHF; cdr3_nt: TGTGCCAGCAGTACCCCGACAGGGGACTCCTTCAATCAGCCCCAGCATTTT; clone_size: -; d_call: TRBD1; cdr3_length: 17; j_call: TRBJ1-5; v_call: TRBV28
cdr3_aa: CASRIYYEQYF; cdr3_nt: TGTGCCAGCAGGATATACTACGAGCAGTACTTC; clone_size: -; d_call: -; cdr3_length: 11; j_call: TRBJ2-7; v_call: TRBV6-1
cdr3_aa: CAWSVYNEQFF; cdr3_nt: TGTGCCTGGAGTGTCTACAATGAGCAGTTCTTC; clone_size: few; d_call: -; cdr3_length: 11; j_call: TRBJ2-1; v_call: TRBV30
cdr3_aa: CAISSNSYEQYF; cdr3_nt: TGTGCCATCAGTTCGAATTCCTACGAGCAGTACTTC; clone_size: -; d_call: -; cdr3_length: 12; j_call: TRBJ2-7; v_call: TRBV10-3
cdr3_aa: CASNDGPTTDTQYF; cdr3_nt: TGTGCCAGTAACGACGGTCCTACCACAGATACGCAGTATTTT; clone_size: -; d_call: -; cdr3_length: 14; j_call: TRBJ2-3; v_call: TRBV19
cdr3_aa: CASSFDLGIQYF; cdr3_nt: TGTGCCAGCAGCTTCGACCTGGGCATTCAGTACTTC; clone_size: -; d_call: -; cdr3_length: 12; j_call: TRBJ2-4; v_call: TRBV7-2
cdr3_aa: CASRPQARNEKLFF; cdr3_nt: TGTGCCAGCAGGCCACAGGCCCGTAATGAAAAACTGTTTTTT; clone_size: -; d_call: -; cdr3_length: 14; j_call: TRBJ1-4; v_call: TRBV6-5
cdr3_aa: CASSLLEGQPQHF; cdr3_nt: TGTGCCAGCAGCTTACTAGAGGGTCAGCCCCAGCATTTT; clone_size: -; d_call: -; cdr3_length: 13; j_call: TRBJ1-5; v_call: TRBV7-2